This T cell receptor beta chain was sequenced in a study of blood T cell repertoires in COVID-19. Study-wide context: Whether acute or convalescent, the COVID-19 samples came from the United States, Italy and Spain. From T cells, B-cell-depleted T cells, or PBMCs came the material, which was cDNA or gDNA.

In the original analysis: Reference gene primer amplification gave estimated nucleated cell counts. Assay used: immunoSEQ multiplex PCR; TCRdb lists only in-frame clones, some missing. That table is the source of V, J and clone size, and D and trimming were worked out from the DNA. The top ten clones hold roughly a tenth of a sample with approximately 150,000 clones, 80% to 85% of them seen once. The junction had 6 bases not matched to a gene; V was cut back by 4 bases and J by 1 base. The V gene's germline CDR1 is KGHDR and CDR2 SFDVKD. The CDR3 has 16 residues. Sequenced material: peripheral blood. The receptor was derived from a man aged 65-85 years with active or convalescent COVID-19. The V and J genes are TRBV24-1 and TRBJ2-3; TRBD2 aligns across 8 bases. The CDR3 coding sequence is TGTGCCACCAGTGACCCGGGGGGGATGGGCACAGATACGCAGTATTTT. It is translated as CATSDPGGMGTDTQYF.